A single TCR beta chain is shown here with its context. Its antigen remains unidentified. The record originates from a study of graft-versus-host responses after intestinal transplantation. Study information: Grafts that recipients had were multivisceral, liver-intestinal, or isolated intestinal transplants. Tacrolimus and steroids were given for about 3 years to all recipients after anti-thymocyte globulin induction.

Repertoires were generated with immunoSEQ multiplex PCR, while TCRdb's copy carries only in-frame clones and drops some. The sample has 75,000 to 90,000 clones; around nine tenths are singletons. V lost 4 bases to trimming and J lost 1 base, with 16 bases between them. Germline V lookup: CDR1 SGHTA, CDR2 FQGNSA. The CDR3 sequence is 16 residues long. The rearrangement links TRBV7-2 to TRBJ2-5, with D possibly TRBD2 on 6 matching bases. The sequence was collected from a human donor who received an intestinal transplant. The starting material was unstimulated CD4+ T cells sorted from spleen or lymph node cells, obtained before intestinal transplant. This CDR3 is CASSSRSGKFQETQYF. The CDR3 DNA sequence: TGTGCCAGCAGCTCCCGTAGCGGAAAGTTCCAAGAGACCCAGTACTTC.